These 17 T cell receptor beta chains originate from one sample sequenced in a study of cytomegalovirus exposure and HLA in healthy donors (dated by TCRdb to between 2016 and 2019). Libraries were prepared through the immunoSEQ multiplex PCR assay. The multiplex PCR relied on a mix of 60 forward primers for TCR Vbeta segments and 13 reverse primers for TCR Jbeta segments. What TCRdb holds here is the immuneACCESS table cut down to in-frame rearrangements. Part of the clones is not present; checked against another copy, under half of the missing clones reflect an unresolved V gene, and the others are unexplained. The sample table lists approximately 50,000 clones, around 52% of them with a count of one. The leading ten clones occupy 10% to 15% of the sample. The material sequenced was PBMCs. The receptors were sampled from a human donor in good health.

The J gene is TRBJ2-3, the V gene TRBV18; 7 positions match TRBD2. Looked up from germline, CDR1 is KGHSH and CDR2 is LQKENI. V trimming: 3 bases; J trimming: 1 base; junction bases outside the gene matches: 10. This CDR3 is built from 17 residues. The CDR3 sequence: CASSPRTSGVRTDTQYF. The CDR3 DNA follows: TGTGCCAGCTCACCCCGAACCAGCGGGGTCCGCACAGATACGCAGTATTTT.

The V call is TRBV6-5, the J call TRBJ1-3; D unresolved. The CDR3 loop spans 13 amino acids. Germline values: CDR1 MNHEY, CDR2 SVGAGI. Trimming shortened V by 6 bases and J by 0 bases, and 6 bases separated the two germline ends. The DNA of the CDR3 is TGTGCCAGCAGATTGAGCTCTGGAAACACCATATATTTT. Amino acids: CASRLSSGNTIYF.

The chain joins TRBV7-9 to TRBJ1-2; 9 bases are shared with TRBD1. V gave up 4 bases and J gave up 5 bases; unmatched junction bases: 17. CDR3 size: 18 residues. Germline V gene sequence: CDR1 SEHNR, CDR2 FQNEAQ (reference sequence). CDR3 nucleotides: TGTGCCAGCAGCTCCACGGACAGGGGCTTTCTAAGAATTTATGGCTACACCTTC. This encodes CASSSTDRGFLRIYGYTF.

In its sample, this clone was seen once. V gene TRBV27 combines with J gene TRBJ2-3; TRBD2 agrees at 7 bases. CDR1 is MNHEY and CDR2 is SMNVEV in the germline V gene (reference sequence). This CDR3 is 18 amino acids long. Trimming at V came to 4 bases and at J to 0 bases, leaving 13 bases not matched to a gene. CDR3 residues: CASSSPRLAVFSTDTQYF. The CDR3 DNA reads TGTGCCAGCAGTTCCCCTAGACTAGCCGTATTTAGCACAGATACGCAGTATTTT.

The V gene is TRBV30, the J gene TRBJ1-2, with 9 positions matching TRBD1. This CDR3 is built from 13 residues. J lost 5 bases, V lost 3 bases, and 4 bases had no gene match. Per germline, CDR1 GTSNPN and CDR2 SVGIG (reference sequence). CDR3 coding DNA: TGTGCCTGGAGCGGGACAGGGCCGTATGGCTACACCTTC. Translating it yields CAWSGTGPYGYTF.

This clone was recorded a few times. V and J are TRBV18 and TRBJ1-3, with D unresolved. The CDR3 loop spans 15 amino acids. Between the trimmed V and J ends, which lost 1 base and 0 bases, there was a span of 7 bases. The germline CDR1 and CDR2 sequences are KGHSH and LQKENI. The CDR3 here is CASSPRGDSGNTIYF. DNA for the CDR3: TGTGCCAGCTCACCACGCGGAGACTCTGGAAACACCATATATTTT.

The chain is built from TRBV4-2 and TRBJ1-2, with a weak D call TRBD1 (5 bases). CDR3 length: 15 residues. V was trimmed by 0 bases and J by 7 bases, leaving 15 bases between them. Germline CDR1 LGHNA, CDR2 YNFKEQ. CDR3 loop: CASSQEKGPMGGYTF. The CDR3 nucleotides read TGTGCCAGCAGCCAAGAGAAGGGGCCTATGGGTGGCTACACCTTC.

Of note for this clone: The junction does not match germline at one end; this may be a read error. The chain uses TRBV6-5 and TRBJ1-2, with D possibly TRBD1 on 6 matching bases. Germline CDR1 reads MNHEY; CDR2 reads SVGAGI. The CDR3 length is 13 residues. Written as DNA, the CDR3 is TGTGCCAGCACTCGCCGGGGGGCCTATGGCTACCCCTTC. It translates to CASTRRGAYGYPF.

The sample holds a few counts of this clone. The chain combines TRBV19 with TRBJ1-5, with a weak D call TRBD1 (5 bases). Trimming cost V 7 bases and J 6 bases, with 13 bases left between them. CDR1 and CDR2 (germline): LNHDA, SQIVND (reference sequence). This CDR3 has 13 residues. Here the CDR3 reads CASNLDISQPQHF. CDR3 DNA: TGTGCCAGTAACCTGGACATCTCTCAGCCCCAGCATTTT.

A single count supports this clone. The J gene is TRBJ1-1, the V gene TRBV18; TRBD1 matches at 7 bases. This CDR3 has 17 amino acids. CDR1 is KGHSH, CDR2 LQKENI, per germline. The junction had 13 bases not matched to a gene; V was cut back by 5 bases and J by 1 base. The CDR3 loop is CASSADRDASWNTEAFF. CDR3 bases: TGTGCCAGCTCAGCCGACAGGGACGCCAGCTGGAACACTGAAGCTTTCTTT.

This clone was found once. The V and J genes are TRBV5-1 and TRBJ2-7, with 8 bases fitting TRBD1. The junction had 5 bases not matched to a gene; V was cut back by 2 bases and J by 7 bases. Germline lookup yields CDR1 SGHRS and CDR2 YFSETQ. The CDR3 extends over 13 amino acids. The CDR3 bases are TGCGCCAGCAGCTTCCAGGGGGCGCAGGAGCAGTACTTC. Protein product: CASSFQGAQEQYF.

This chain connects TRBV12-1 to TRBJ2-5; the table calls TRBD1, which could not be checked here. TRBV12-1 is annotated as a pseudogene. The CDR3 consists of 17 residues. The CDR3 loop reads CASSPSLLGTAGETQYF. CDR3 DNA: TGTGCCAGCAGCCCCTCTCTGTTGGGGACAGCGGGCGAGACCCAGTACTTC.

The rearrangement uses TRBV2 and TRBJ1-3; TRBD1 aligns across 9 bases. CDR3 size: 14 residues. Trimming at V came to 8 bases and at J to 4 bases, leaving 6 bases not matched to a gene. CDR1 and CDR2 (germline): SNHLY, FYNNEI. CDR3 amino acids: CASRDRGSGNTIYF. DNA of the CDR3: TGTGCCAGCCGAGACAGGGGGTCAGGAAACACCATATATTTT.

The chain recombines TRBV6-5 with TRBJ2-6, with D perhaps matching TRBD1 (6 bases). The CDR3 has 15 residues. CDR1 is MNHEY, CDR2 SVGAGI, per germline. Trimming removed 5 bases from V and 2 bases from J, with 10 bases in between. In DNA, the CDR3 is TGTGCCAGCAGTCCCCACAGGGCTGGGGCCAACGTCCTGACTTTC. This codes for CASSPHRAGANVLTF.

This clone has just one count. The chain carries TRBV4-2 and TRBJ2-7, with 12 bases identical to TRBD2. J gave up 2 bases and V 0 bases, and 8 bases lay outside the gene matches. The CDR3 runs to 18 residues. The germline CDR1 and CDR2 sequences are LGHNA and YNFKEQ. Written as DNA, the CDR3 is TGTGCCAGCAGCCAAGATTGGACTAGCGGGGTCCTGCCCTACGAGCAGTACTTC. Its translation: CASSQDWTSGVLPYEQYF.

The CDR3 loop is CASSLARGDEQYF. CDR3 DNA: TGTGCCAGCAGCTTAGCGCGGGGAGACGAGCAGTACTTC. V is TRBV7-9 and J is TRBJ2-7; tentatively, D is TRBD2 (6 bases). V shed 0 bases and J shed 5 bases, with 8 bases lying between them. This CDR3 spans 13 amino acids. Germline V CDR1 and CDR2: SEHNR, FQNEAQ (reference sequence).

The V call is TRBV4-3, the J call TRBJ2-5; 9 positions agree with TRBD2. CDR1 is LGHNA, CDR2 YSLEER, per germline. After removal of 0 bases from V and 4 bases from J, the junction contained 9 bases not matched to a gene. This CDR3 has 17 residues. The CDR3 sequence is CASSQDTASGALETQYF. The CDR3, as DNA: TGCGCCAGCAGCCAAGATACGGCTAGCGGGGCCTTAGAGACCCAGTACTTC.